Sequencing of this TCR beta chain was carried out in a study of shared clonotypes between healthy human individuals. The authors divided CD4+ cells into CD45RA+ naive and CD45RA-negative memory subsets. Germline CDR1 SGHRS, CDR2 YFSETQ. The length of the CDR3 is 13 residues. Trimming removed 1 base at V and 4 bases at J, with 9 bases between. Over several immunoSEQ plates, each subset's genomic DNA was distributed in even portions. The data were produced by immunoSEQ multiplex PCR, yet TCRdb's version contains in-frame clones alone and is incomplete. The sample has roughly 500,000 clones, 95% to 97% seen once; the top ten hold approximately 0.06%.

The V and J genes are TRBV5-1 and TRBJ2-7; D remains unclear. The sequence came from a woman aged 25-40 years in good health. Input material: naive CD4+ T cells sorted from blood. Subset: CD45RA+ positively selected. The CDR3 reads CASSLTAAYEQYF. CDR3 coding DNA: TGCGCCAGCAGCTTGACGGCGGCATACGAGCAGTACTTC.